Following are 8 T cell receptor beta chains from one sample sequenced in a study of blood T cell repertoires in COVID-19. The assay was immunoSEQ multiplex PCR, and TCRdb's table has in-frame clones only and misses some. The table includes approximately 140,000 clones, approximately 90% detected once. The sample consisted of peripheral blood. The receptors come from a man between 45 and 60 years old with active or convalescent COVID-19.

The gene calls are TRBV19 and TRBJ2-1; 12 bases are a match to TRBD1. After removal of 5 bases from V and 0 bases from J, the junction contained 11 bases not matched to a gene. Germline V gene lookup returns CDR1 LNHDA and CDR2 SQIVND (reference sequence). This CDR3 comprises 19 residues. CDR3 in DNA: TGTGCCAGTAGTCACGTCCCGGGACAGGGGGCCAGCTCCTACAATGAGCAGTTCTTC. It translates to CASSHVPGQGASSYNEQFF.

The genes are TRBV10-1 and TRBJ2-3; TRBD2 matches 9 bases. CDR1 WNHNN and CDR2 SYGVQD come from the germline V gene (reference sequence). The CDR3 extends over 14 amino acids. V lost 6 bases and J lost 6; bases outside the gene matches: 7. Here the CDR3 reads CASRASGISDTQYF. DNA of the CDR3: TGCGCCAGCAGGGCTAGCGGGATATCGGATACGCAGTATTTT.

In DNA form, the CDR3 reads TGCAGCGGCCGGGGGCAGGGGGGTCCCGGTCAGCCCCAGCATTTT. This encodes CSGRGQGGPGQPQHF. The chain joins TRBV29-1 to TRBJ1-5; 7 positions match TRBD1. With 7 bases clipped from V and 6 bases from J, the junction kept 15 bases outside the gene matches. The CDR3 is made up of 15 amino acids. The germline V gene has CDR1 SQVTM and CDR2 ANQGSEA. The variable domain in full, completed from reference TRBV29-1 and TRBJ1-5, reads SAVISQKPSRDICQRGTSLTIQCQVDSQVTMMFWYRQQPGQSLTLIATANQGSEATYESGFVIDKFPISRPNLTFSTLTVSNMSPEDSSIYLCSGRGQGGPGQPQHFGDGTRLSIL.

This sequence joins TRBV24-1 and TRBJ2-2, with TRBD2 matching 9 bases. This CDR3 spans 15 amino acids. Trimming took 6 bases from V and 6 from J; bases not matched to a gene: 7. Germline lookup yields CDR1 KGHDR and CDR2 SFDVKD. Written as DNA, the CDR3 is TGTGCCACCAGTTCTCCGGGACTAGCTTCCGGGGAGCTGTTTTTT. The encoded protein is CATSSPGLASGELFF.

V usage is TRBV5-1 and J usage is TRBJ2-2, with 8 bases matching TRBD1. Trimming removed 6 bases from V and 0 bases from J; junction bases left unmatched: 7. Germline CDR1 SGHRS, CDR2 YFSETQ. CDR3 size: 16 residues. Here the CDR3 DNA reads TGCGCCAGCACCCTTGACAGGGGTACGAACACCGGGGAGCTGTTTTTT. As protein: CASTLDRGTNTGELFF.

This clone was observed a few times. The CDR3 bases are TGTGCCAGCAGCTTAGTGGGTAGCGGGGTACCCAATGAGCAGTTCTTC. This codes for CASSLVGSGVPNEQFF. This chain links TRBV7-8 with TRBJ2-1; 8 nucleotides agree with TRBD2. The germline gives CDR1 SGHVS, CDR2 FQNEAQ. Trimming removed 1 base from V and 6 bases from J; junction bases left unmatched: 8. The CDR3 is made up of 16 amino acids. Drawing the rest from reference TRBV7-8 and TRBJ2-1, the complete variable domain is GAGVSQSPRYKVAKRGQDVALRCDPISGHVSLFWYQQALGQGPEFLTYFQNEAQLDKSGLPSDRFFAERPEGSVSTLKIQRTQQEDSAVYLCASSLVGSGVPNEQFFGPGTRLTVL.

The chain joins TRBV5-1 to TRBJ2-2; TRBD2 matches at 13 bases. V gave up 4 bases and J gave up 6 bases; unmatched junction bases: 9. Germline V gives CDR1 SGHRS, CDR2 YFSETQ. The CDR3 consists of 17 residues. The CDR3 loop is CASSPGGLAGVSGELFF. The CDR3 region has the DNA TGCGCCAGCAGCCCGGGCGGACTAGCGGGAGTTTCCGGGGAGCTGTTTTTT.

The chain carries TRBV2 and TRBJ2-2; a possible D gene is TRBD2 (5 bases). CDR1 is SNHLY, CDR2 FYNNEI, per germline. The CDR3 consists of 17 residues. The V end lost 2 bases, the J end lost 4 bases, and 17 bases lay between the germline ends. The DNA of the CDR3 is TGTGCCAGCAGTGAACTAGCAGTCGGCTCGGGCACCGGGGAGCTGTTTTTT. Its translation is CASSELAVGSGTGELFF.